This T cell receptor (beta chain) was captured by sequencing in a study of CD8+CD57+ T cells in acquired aplastic anemia (dated 2018 in TCRdb). Looking at the study overall: DNA extracted from sorted CD4+ and CD8+ cells had a mean of about 3.3 ug, with a range of roughly 0.19 to 27.4 ug. CD8+CD57+ expansion was defined as frequency above the mean frequency observed in healthy subjects. Study-wide findings and limitations: Between patients and healthy controls, no significant difference in CD8+ Simpson's diversity was found (P=0.060). About 30 CD8+ CDR3 sequences were found in both patients and controls but appeared to be highly expressed in patients and within the immunodominant clones of the patients.

The CDR3, from cysteine to phenylalanine, totals 15 residues. The sequence is cut down to CDR3 DNA, 45 bases in frame from base 1. V is trimmed back by 3 bases and J by 1 base, and the junction contains 4 bases that no gene match accounts for. The germline V gene yields KGHDR for CDR1 and SFDVKD for CDR2. The patients picked for sequencing were ones in whom flow cytometry had shown an expansion of CD8+CD57+ cells. All patients had severe acquired aplastic anemia diagnosed by International Study of Aplastic Anemia and Agranulocytosis and Camitta criteria. No therapy had been received by the patients at the time of blood sampling. The study deep-sequenced TCR repertoires of sorted CD4+ and CD8+ blood T cells from severe aplastic anemia patients and healthy subjects. Patients were enrolled in the USA under clinicaltrials.gov protocols 00001620, 01623167, 00001397, 00071045, 00081523 and 00961064. Ficoll-Paque density gradient centrifugation was used to isolate peripheral blood mononuclear cells. Before DNA extraction, CD4+ and CD8+ T cells were sorted by FACS or by magnetic beads.

Genomic DNA was used as template for profiling of TCR beta VDJ combinations and CDR3 sequences. An Illumina HiSeq 2000 was used for TCR repertoire sequencing. In the paper's pipeline: TRBV/TRBJ rearrangement plots, CDR3 size and DJ length profiles, and Simpson's diversity index were used to evaluate the repertoires. The immunodominant clone was defined as the most abundant DNA sequence in deep sequencing data. CDR3 amino acid sequences were screened for sharing across subjects and compared with published repertoires and the VDJdb database. TCRdb ran its own pipeline on the public reads, namely fastp trimming at Q25 and MiXCR clone calling, and kept in-frame beta chains. When rows share a CDR3 protein, they turn into one entry using the most common DNA and genes. TCRdb, rather than the study authors, made the V and J calls. This sample has 150,000 to 200,000 distinct CDR3 sequences in its table, and approximately 48% of those were observed once. Roughly 2% of the sample is in the top ten clones.

Only a few counts were recorded for this clonotype. The target of this receptor is not known. Per-base quality was not reported, and no clone a single base away is much larger than it. The chain is made from TRBV24-1 and TRBJ2-5, and 7 junctional nucleotides match TRBD2. Sequences were obtained from sorted CD4+, CD8+, or CD8+CD57+ T cells (not recorded which) from PBMCs. The TCR was taken from a human donor with aplastic anemia. The sequenced DNA: TGTGCCACCAGTGATGCCGCTAGCGGCCAAGAGACCCAGTACTTC. It translates to CATSDAASGQETQYF.